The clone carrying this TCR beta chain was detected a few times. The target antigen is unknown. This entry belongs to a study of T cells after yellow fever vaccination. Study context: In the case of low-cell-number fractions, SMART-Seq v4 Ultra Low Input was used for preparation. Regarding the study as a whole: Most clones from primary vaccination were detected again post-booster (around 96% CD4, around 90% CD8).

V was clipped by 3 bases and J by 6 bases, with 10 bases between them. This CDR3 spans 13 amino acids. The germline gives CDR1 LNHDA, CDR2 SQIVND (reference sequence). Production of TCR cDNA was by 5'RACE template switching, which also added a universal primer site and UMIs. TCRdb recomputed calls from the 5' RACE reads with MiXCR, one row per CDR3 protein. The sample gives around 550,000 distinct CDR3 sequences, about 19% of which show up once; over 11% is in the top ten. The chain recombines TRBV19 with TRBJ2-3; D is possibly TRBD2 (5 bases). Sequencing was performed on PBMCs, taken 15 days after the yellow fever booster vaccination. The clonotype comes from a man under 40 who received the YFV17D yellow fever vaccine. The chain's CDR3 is CASSMRDMDTQYF. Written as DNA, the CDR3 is TGTGCCAGTAGTATGAGGGATATGGATACGCAGTATTTT.